The TCR beta chain under discussion was sequenced for a study of identical twins. In this sample, this clonotype turned up a few times. Antigen: not known. Unique molecular identifiers were present on the cDNA, and a universal primer site came from template switching. Each CDR3 protein gets one entry after TCRdb re-called the 5' RACE reads with MiXCR. The data contain approximately 550,000 distinct CDR3 sequences, more than 20% of them singletons. Broader study findings: Recombination models fit unrelated individuals' TCR alpha sharing but underestimated twins'.

The sample was also reused in another study, on yellow fever vaccine responses in identical twins.

Specimen: CD4+ T cells sorted from blood. This clonotype was obtained from a woman aged 18-29 years in good health.

CDR3 bases: TGCAGCGTTGTGAGGGAGAGCCCCCATGAGCAGTTCTTC. It translates to CSVVRESPHEQFF. The chain employs TRBV29-1 and TRBJ2-1; perhaps TRBD2 as D (5 bases). Trimming shortened V by 4 bases and J by 8 bases, and 15 bases separated the two germline ends. Germline CDR1 SQVTM, CDR2 ANQGSEA. This CDR3 spans 13 amino acids.